The text below deals with one T cell receptor (beta chain). Clones were read by immunoSEQ multiplex PCR, and TCRdb kept only the in-frame ones, dropping some. The sample has hundreds of thousands of clones; around 93% are singletons. Trimming cost V 6 bases and J 7 bases; bases outside gene matches: 13. The germline V gene has CDR1 MGHDK and CDR2 SYGVNS. The CDR3 spans 16 residues. The data originate from a study of shared T cell receptors in the human thymus. The chain uses TRBV25-1 and TRBJ2-1; TRBD2 matches 9 bases. The sequence was collected from a human donor. Sequencing was performed on thymocytes. For the CDR3, the DNA is TGTGCCAGCAGCAGAGGGAGCGGGGGGAGTCAAAATGAGCAGTTCTTC. Its translation is CASSRGSGGSQNEQFF.